The 27 T cell receptor beta chains listed next were all sequenced from one sample in a study of blood T cell repertoires in COVID-19 (dated by TCRdb to the early 2020s). Library creation used the immunoSEQ multiplex PCR assay. Not all clones reach the TCRdb copy of this immuneACCESS table, which keeps in-frame sequences only. Checked studies attribute under half of the gap to unresolved V genes and leave the rest unexplained. The table for this sample lists some 140,000 clones; over 60% of them were counted only once. The ten largest clones represent roughly 14% of the sample. Sequencing was done on a sample of peripheral blood. The origin of the receptors is a man at least 80 years old with acute or convalescent COVID-19.

This chain uses TRBV11-2 with TRBJ2-5; D may be TRBD2 (6 bases). Trimming left V 3 bases short and J 1 base short, with 12 bases between. Germline assignment: CDR1 SGHAT and CDR2 FQNNGV. The length of the CDR3 is 15 residues. CDR3 in DNA: TGTGCCAGCAGCTTTGGCGGCGGGGTCCAAGAGACCCAGTACTTC. Amino acids: CASSFGGGVQETQYF.

The chain uses TRBV21-1 and TRBJ2-2; the table's TRBD1 call for D was not verified on the DNA. TRBV21-1 is a pseudogene segment. The CDR3 is 21 residues long. CDR3 protein: CASSTLGQGQGSSENTGELFF. Written as DNA, the CDR3 is TGTGCCAGCAGCACACTCGGACAGGGCCAAGGAAGTTCAGAGAACACCGGGGAGCTGTTTTTT.

This chain connects TRBV7-9 to TRBJ2-3; 9 nucleotides agree with TRBD2. This CDR3 has 15 amino acids. CDR1 is SEHNR and CDR2 is FQNEAQ in the germline V gene (reference sequence). Germline trimming cut 5 bases from V and 4 bases from J; bases unmatched to any gene: 7. CDR3: CASSVRRGGPDTQYF. The CDR3 DNA sequence: TGTGCCAGCAGCGTAAGGCGGGGGGGCCCAGATACGCAGTATTTT.

The V call is TRBV24-1, the J call TRBJ2-7; 9 nucleotides line up with TRBD1. The CDR3 covers 15 residues. The trim removed 4 bases at V and 6 bases at J, leaving 9 bases unmatched. Germline loops: CDR1 KGHDR, CDR2 SFDVKD. The DNA for the CDR3 is TGTGCCACCAGTGACCCACGGACAGGGGATTTCGAGCAGTACTTC. Amino acids: CATSDPRTGDFEQYF.

The chain employs TRBV29-1 and TRBJ2-5; 14 nucleotides match TRBD2. Germline V gives CDR1 SQVTM, CDR2 ANQGSEA. The CDR3 contains 14 residues. Germline trimming cut 7 bases from V and 5 bases from J; bases unmatched to any gene: 6. For the CDR3, the DNA is TGCAGCGCCGGGACTAGCGGGAGAGGCGAGACCCAGTACTTC. Encoded protein: CSAGTSGRGETQYF.

The V call is TRBV12-2, the J call TRBJ1-1; whether TRBD1, the table's D call, matches the DNA was not checked. TRBV12-2 is a known pseudogene. This CDR3 spans 16 amino acids. CDR3 protein: CASRSGPGQRNTEAFF. CDR3 bases: TGTGCAAGTCGCTCGGGACCGGGACAGAGGAACACTGAAGCTTTCTTT.

This clone has more than one count but fewer than ten. The rearrangement links TRBV3-1 (or the pseudogene TRBV3-2) to TRBJ1-5, with TRBD1 matching over 8 bases. CDR1 and CDR2 from the germline V gene are LGHDT and YNNKEL (reference sequence). The CDR3 is 16 residues long. V lost 0 bases and J lost 1; bases outside the gene matches: 2. The DNA for the CDR3 is TGTGCCAGCAGCCAAGAGGACAGGGAAAGCAATCAGCCCCAGCATTTT. Its protein product is CASSQEDRESNQPQHF.

This rearrangement joins TRBV11-2 to TRBJ1-5; D is unresolved. Trimming removed 1 base at V and 11 bases at J, with 9 bases between. CDR3 size: 12 residues. Germline lookup yields CDR1 SGHAT and CDR2 FQNNGV. The CDR3 loop is CASSLAGGTQHF. CDR3 nucleotide sequence: TGTGCCAGCAGCTTAGCTGGTGGCACCCAGCATTTT.

V gene TRBV7-2 combines with J gene TRBJ2-7; 10 bases are a match to TRBD1. Losses at the gene ends were 4 bases for V and 1 base for J; bases not matched to a gene: 4. Germline CDR1 and CDR2: SGHTA and FQGNSA. The CDR3 runs to 15 residues. The CDR3, as DNA: TGTGCCAGCAGCTCCAGACAGGGGGCGTCCTACGAGCAGTACTTC. It is translated as CASSSRQGASYEQYF.

The gene calls are TRBV5-8 and TRBJ2-5, with D perhaps TRBD1 (5 bases). Germline V gene data show CDR1 as SGHTS and CDR2 as YDEGEE. This CDR3 spans 15 amino acids. The V and J ends lost 5 bases and 5 bases respectively, with 19 bases between them. The DNA for the CDR3 is TGTGCCAGCAGTACTTACCAGGGATCTCTGGAGACCCAGTACTTC. Its protein product is CASSTYQGSLETQYF.

CDR3 amino acids: CASSGQGGEETQYF. The CDR3 DNA follows: TGTGCCAGCAGTGGACAGGGGGGGGAGGAGACCCAGTACTTC. J is TRBJ2-5 and V is TRBV2; 9 positions agree with TRBD1. The CDR3 covers 14 residues. From germline, CDR1 is SNHLY and CDR2 FYNNEI. Trimming took 4 bases from V and 5 from J; bases not matched to a gene: 5.

This clone was seen just once. The chain combines TRBV2 with TRBJ1-5, with 10 positions matching TRBD1. The J segment lost 1 base and the V segment lost 6 bases, leaving 6 bases of the junction unmatched. This CDR3 has 16 amino acids. Germline-derived CDR1 and CDR2 are SNHLY and FYNNEI. CDR3 DNA sequence: TGTGCCAGCAGCGCAGGGACAGGGGACAGCAATCAGCCCCAGCATTTT. The encoded protein is CASSAGTGDSNQPQHF.

The genes are TRBV5-1 and TRBJ2-2; TRBD1 matches 12 bases. Germline lookup yields CDR1 SGHRS and CDR2 YFSETQ. J gave up 6 bases and V 5 bases, and 5 bases lay outside the gene matches. The CDR3 runs 15 residues. CDR3 sequence (DNA): TGCGCCAGCAGGACCGGGACAGGGGGCCCCGGGGAGCTGTTTTTT. It translates to CASRTGTGGPGELFF.

This chain links TRBV6-2 or TRBV6-3 with TRBJ2-4; 11 bases are a match to TRBD2. The CDR3 spans 18 residues. Germline loops: CDR1 MNHEY, CDR2 SVGEGT. J was trimmed by 0 bases and V by 2 bases; bases with no gene match: 6. CDR3 in DNA: TGTGCCAGCAGTTACCCCGGACTAGCGGGCCTAGCCAAAAACATTCAGTACTTC. Its translation is CASSYPGLAGLAKNIQYF.

This chain joins TRBV5-8 and TRBJ2-3, with 9 bases aligning to TRBD2. The germline CDR1 and CDR2 sequences are SGHTS and YDEGEE. The trim removed 0 bases at V and 3 bases at J, leaving 8 bases unmatched. The CDR3 sequence is 17 residues long. In DNA, the CDR3 is TGTGCCAGCAGCTTGGAGGCGGGGGGGATCTATACAGATACGCAGTATTTT. This codes for CASSLEAGGIYTDTQYF.

This chain uses TRBV5-6 with TRBJ2-5; 13 positions agree with TRBD2. CDR3 length equals 17 residues. Per germline, CDR1 SGHDT and CDR2 YYEEEE. J gave up 5 bases and V 4 bases, and 11 bases lay outside the gene matches. In nucleotides, the CDR3 is TGTGCCAGCAGCACTTCTTTTGGACTAGCGGGGGTGGAGACCCAGTACTTC. It is translated as CASSTSFGLAGVETQYF.

The chain carries TRBV2 and TRBJ1-5; tentatively, D is TRBD1 (5 bases). V was shortened by 1 base and J by 7 bases, with 8 bases between the two germline ends. The CDR3 covers 13 residues. Germline V gives CDR1 SNHLY, CDR2 FYNNEI. The CDR3 coding sequence is TGTGCCAGCAGTGAAGTCAGGGCCCAGCCCCAGCATTTT. Encoded protein: CASSEVRAQPQHF. The whole variable domain, remainder taken from reference TRBV2 and TRBJ1-5, is EPEVTQTPSHQVTQMGQEVILRCVPISNHLYFYWYRQILGQKVEFLVSFYNNEISEKSEIFDDQFSVERPDGSNFTLKIRSTKLEDSAMYFCASSEVRAQPQHFGDGTRLSIL.

DNA of the CDR3: TGTGCCAGCAGCCCTTGGAGCGGGGGGCGCCAAGAGACCCAGTACTTC. Its protein product is CASSPWSGGRQETQYF. The chain joins TRBV5-5 to TRBJ2-5; 9 bases fit TRBD2. Germline assignment: CDR1 SGHKS and CDR2 YYEKEE (reference sequence). The CDR3 runs to 16 residues. J gave up 1 base and V 4 bases, and 8 bases lay outside the gene matches.

The rearrangement uses TRBV12-3 or TRBV12-4 and TRBJ1-2, with D unresolved. The CDR3 has 13 residues. The ends were cut back, 10 bases at V and 6 bases at J, with 18 bases in the middle. This CDR3 reads CATDRRRVDGYTF. DNA for the CDR3: TGTGCCACCGACCGGAGGCGAGTCGATGGCTACACCTTC.

In its sample, this clone was seen once. Written as DNA, the CDR3 is TGTGCCAGCAGCGACCGAACAGGGGGCGCGACAGATACGCAGTATTTT. It yields the protein CASSDRTGGATDTQYF. The chain combines TRBV5-4 with TRBJ2-3; TRBD1 agrees at 9 bases. V gave up 4 bases and J gave up 3 bases; unmatched junction bases: 9. CDR1 is SGHNT and CDR2 is YYREEE in the germline V gene (reference sequence). This CDR3 is 16 amino acids long.

The V and J genes are TRBV30 and TRBJ1-2; TRBD1 matches 8 bases. Germline V lookup: CDR1 GTSNPN, CDR2 SVGIG (reference sequence). V was pared by 2 bases and J by 7 bases, with 6 bases of the junction left unmatched. The CDR3 is 13 amino acids. DNA of the CDR3: TGTGCCTGGAGTCATCAGGGGGCGATTGGCTACACCTTC. This encodes CAWSHQGAIGYTF.

V is TRBV7-2 and J is TRBJ1-2, with 7 bases fitting TRBD1. The CDR3 sequence is 14 residues long. V was clipped by 3 bases and J by 6 bases; unmatched bases: 7. Germline V gene data show CDR1 as SGHTA and CDR2 as FQGNSA. The CDR3 here is CASSFPTGNDGYTF. The CDR3 bases are TGTGCCAGCAGCTTTCCGACAGGGAATGATGGCTACACCTTC.

V is TRBV5-1 and J is TRBJ2-1; a possible D gene is TRBD2 (6 bases). This CDR3 spans 13 amino acids. V was clipped by 4 bases and J by 9 bases, with 14 bases between them. The germline CDR1 and CDR2 sequences are SGHRS and YFSETQ. The CDR3 coding sequence is TGCGCCAGCAGCACCGGTGGGGGAGGTGAGCAGTTCTTC. Translation gives CASSTGGGGEQFF.

This chain connects TRBV18 to TRBJ2-5; no reliable D call. Germline V lookup: CDR1 KGHSH, CDR2 LQKENI. Trimming removed 3 bases at V and 3 bases at J, with 11 bases between. CDR3 length equals 14 residues. As DNA, the CDR3 is TGTGCCAGCTCACCCCTGGCTGATAAAGAGACCCAGTACTTC. Residues: CASSPLADKETQYF.

This clone was counted a single time. DNA for the CDR3: TGTGCCAGTAGTGCGGGACAGTCTAATGAAAAACTGTTTTTT. As protein: CASSAGQSNEKLFF. This chain joins TRBV19 and TRBJ1-4; 7 bases map to TRBD1. The CDR3 has 14 residues. The ends lost 5 bases at V and 3 bases at J; junction bases unmatched: 3. Germline CDR1 and CDR2: LNHDA and SQIVND (reference sequence).

The chain couples TRBV29-1 to TRBJ2-7; 7 bases fit TRBD1. Germline trimming cut 6 bases from V and 2 bases from J; bases unmatched to any gene: 13. Germline CDR1 is SQVTM and CDR2 is ANQGSEA. The CDR3 covers 15 residues. CDR3 DNA sequence: TGCAGCGTGTCCCCCGGGACAGTCGGAGCCTACGAGCAGTACTTC. This sequence encodes CSVSPGTVGAYEQYF.

The chain joins TRBV11-2 to TRBJ2-1, with D perhaps matching TRBD2 (6 bases). This CDR3 is 15 amino acids long. V lost 7 bases and J 3 bases, leaving 16 bases between the germline ends. CDR1 and CDR2 (germline): SGHAT, FQNNGV. CDR3 loop: CASTTPEGGYNEQFF. The CDR3 DNA is TGTGCCAGCACCACGCCGGAGGGTGGCTACAATGAGCAGTTCTTC.